These 19 T cell receptor beta chains were all obtained from the same sample, sequenced in a study of response to subunit inactivated influenza vaccine. TCRdb ran MiXCR on the RT-PCR reads and lists one entry per CDR3 protein. The sample carries 650,000 to 700,000 distinct CDR3 sequences, about 15% recorded once. Material: PBMCs from blood, obtained 11 to 12 days after vaccination. Receptor source: a man in his fifties who received an inactivated influenza vaccine.

This clonotype was picked up a small number of times. The CDR3 region has the DNA TGTGCCAGCTCACCGACCGGTCGGGGAGATTATGCTTTCTTT. The encoded protein is CASSPTGRGDYAFF. The rearrangement joins TRBV18 to TRBJ1-1; no definite D call. This CDR3 region has 14 residues. V was shortened by 3 bases and J by 11 bases, with 19 bases between the two germline ends. The germline gives CDR1 KGHSH, CDR2 LQKENI. Looking up the rest from reference TRBV18 and TRBJ1-1 gives the full variable domain: NAGVMQNPRHLVRRRGQEARLRCSPMKGHSHVYWYRQLPEEGLKFMVYLQKENIIDESGMPKERFSAEFPKEGPSILRIQQVVRGDSAAYFCASSPTGRGDYAFFGQGTRLTVV.

This clonotype was found a few times. The rearrangement joins TRBV7-9 to TRBJ2-3, with TRBD1 matching over 8 bases. V lost 4 bases, J lost 5 bases, and 8 bases stayed unmatched. CDR1 and CDR2 (germline): SEHNR, FQNEAQ (reference sequence). This CDR3 is built from 15 residues. Written as DNA, the CDR3 is TGTGCCAGCAGCTCGGGACAGGAAAAGATAGATACGCAGTATTTT. Protein sequence: CASSSGQEKIDTQYF.

The gene calls are TRBV6-4 and TRBJ2-7; 7 bases fit TRBD1. Trimming removed 2 bases from V and 2 bases from J; junction bases left unmatched: 3. CDR3 length: 14 residues. Germline V gives CDR1 MRHNA, CDR2 SNTAGT. DNA of the CDR3: TGTGCCAGCAGTGACCGGGACAGTCCCTACGAGCAGTACTTC. Translation: CASSDRDSPYEQYF.

The chain recombines TRBV6-2 or TRBV6-3 with TRBJ2-3, with TRBD2 matching 7 bases. Germline V gene sequence: CDR1 MNHEY, CDR2 SVGEGT. V trimming: 2 bases; J trimming: 7 bases; junction bases outside the gene matches: 15. The length of the CDR3 is 17 residues. The CDR3 DNA follows: TGTGCCAGCAGTTACCACCTAGCGGAGGCCCCACCCTATACGCAGTATTTT. Amino acids: CASSYHLAEAPPYTQYF.

This clonotype was seen at least ten times. The rearrangement links TRBV29-1 to TRBJ2-3, with D hard to call. CDR1 SQVTM and CDR2 ANQGSEA come from the germline V gene. The CDR3 loop spans 11 amino acids. V was cut by 4 bases and J by 5 bases, with 7 bases left in between. Here the CDR3 DNA reads TGCAGCGTTGCGACGGGAGATACGCAGTATTTT. This encodes CSVATGDTQYF.

J is TRBJ2-2 and V is TRBV19; D uncertain. This CDR3 is built from 15 residues. Germline V gene data show CDR1 as LNHDA and CDR2 as SQIVND (reference sequence). Trimming left V 5 bases short and J 6 bases short, with 16 bases between. DNA of the CDR3: TGTGCCAGTAGTCCCCGGCAGGTGGTCCCCGGGGAGCTGTTTTTT. It specifies CASSPRQVVPGELFF.

This clonotype turned up a few times. This chain links TRBV7-9 with TRBJ1-3; unclear D gene. The CDR3 loop spans 17 amino acids. The germline V gene encodes CDR1 SEHNR and CDR2 FQNEAQ (reference sequence). The V gene lost 0 bases and the J gene lost 3 bases, with 15 bases spanning the gap. The CDR3 loop reads CASSLASLLGNGNTIYF. The CDR3 DNA is TGTGCCAGCAGCTTAGCGAGTTTGCTGGGGAATGGAAACACCATATATTTT.

This clonotype was detected ten times or more. This rearrangement joins TRBV28 to TRBJ2-3; D ambiguous. The CDR3 runs to 13 residues. The ends were cut back, 4 bases at V and 0 bases at J, with 5 bases in the middle. Germline loops: CDR1 MDHEN, CDR2 SYDVKM. The chain's CDR3 is CASSYGSTDTQYF. CDR3 coding DNA: TGTGCCAGCAGTTACGGGAGCACAGATACGCAGTATTTT.

This clonotype occurred a few times. The chain carries TRBV12-3 or TRBV12-4 and TRBJ1-1; the D is unclear. The CDR3 runs 13 residues. V was cut by 3 bases and J by 5 bases, with 10 bases left in between. The CDR3 coding sequence is TGTGCCAGCAGTTTTCATGACGGGACTGAAGCTTTCTTT. Translating it yields CASSFHDGTEAFF.

CDR3 amino acids: CASSVAGTAGGEQYF. As DNA, the CDR3 is TGTGCCAGCAGCGTAGCCGGGACAGCCGGCGGCGAGCAGTACTTC. This chain links TRBV9 with TRBJ2-7, with 7 bases lining up with TRBD1. With 0 bases clipped from V and 6 bases from J, the junction kept 9 bases outside the gene matches. Germline CDR1 SGDLS, CDR2 YYNGEE. The CDR3 has 15 residues.

The rearrangement uses TRBV4-3 and TRBJ2-7; 8 bases map to TRBD1. V shed 0 bases, J shed 2 bases, and the junction held 9 bases outside the gene matches. CDR3 length: 17 amino acids. Per germline, CDR1 LGHNA and CDR2 YSLEER. CDR3 bases: TGCGCCAGCAGCCAAGATACGGACAGGGTTAGCACCTACGAGCAGTACTTC. Its translation: CASSQDTDRVSTYEQYF.

Only a few counts were recorded for this clonotype. V and J are TRBV6-6 and TRBJ1-1; TRBD1 agrees at 8 bases. The CDR3 sequence is 12 residues long. Per germline, CDR1 MNHNY and CDR2 SVGAGI (reference sequence). V lost 5 bases and J lost 8; bases outside the gene matches: 4. The chain's CDR3 is CASSLRDREAFF. The CDR3 nucleotides read TGTGCCAGCAGTCTCCGGGACAGGGAAGCTTTCTTT.

The chain couples TRBV20-1 to TRBJ1-2, with unresolved D. This CDR3 has 12 amino acids. The germline gives CDR1 DFQATT, CDR2 SNEGSKA (reference sequence). The ends were cut back, 6 bases at V and 6 bases at J, with 14 bases in the middle. This CDR3 reads CSAAASFNGYTF. The CDR3 DNA reads as TGCAGTGCAGCTGCGAGTTTCAATGGCTACACCTTC.

This CDR3 is CSARATGEFYEQYF. The CDR3 DNA reads TGCAGTGCTAGGGCTACAGGGGAATTCTACGAGCAGTACTTC. This chain connects TRBV20-1 to TRBJ2-7, with 7 bases aligning to TRBD1. The ends lost 3 bases at V and 3 bases at J; junction bases unmatched: 8. This CDR3 region has 14 residues. Germline CDR1 DFQATT, CDR2 SNEGSKA (reference sequence).

Only a few counts were recorded for this clonotype. The V gene is TRBV9, the J gene TRBJ2-2; TRBD1 aligns across 8 bases. CDR1 and CDR2 from the germline V gene are SGDLS and YYNGEE. J lost 1 base, V lost 3 bases, and 5 bases had no gene match. The CDR3 is 16 amino acids. Here the CDR3 DNA reads TGTGCCAGCAGCGCCCGAGGGACAGGGAACACCGGGGAGCTGTTTTTT. Amino acid sequence: CASSARGTGNTGELFF.

V is TRBV7-2 and J is TRBJ1-1; D may be TRBD1 (6 bases). V lost 3 bases and J 5 bases, leaving 22 bases between the germline ends. CDR1 is SGHTA, CDR2 FQGNSA, per germline. This CDR3 region has 17 residues. The CDR3 sequence: CASSFLLLRGGDTEAFF. The CDR3 coding sequence is TGTGCCAGCAGCTTTCTTCTGCTCAGGGGAGGGGATACTGAAGCTTTCTTT.

This clonotype has just a few counts. The V call is TRBV3-1, the J call TRBJ2-4; D is ambiguous. The length of the CDR3 is 15 residues. The ends were cut back, 5 bases at V and 2 bases at J, with 13 bases in the middle. Germline-derived CDR1 and CDR2 are LGHDT and YNNKEL (reference sequence). The CDR3 DNA sequence: TGTGCCAGCAGCGGCGGCTTTGTGTCCAAAAACATTCAGTACTTC. It translates to CASSGGFVSKNIQYF.

This clonotype was counted a few times. CDR3 coding DNA: TGTGCCAGCAGTTACCAAGGGACAGGGAACGAGCAGTACTTC. It encodes CASSYQGTGNEQYF. The chain uses TRBV6-2 or TRBV6-3 and TRBJ2-7, with TRBD1 identical over 9 bases. Per germline, CDR1 MNHEY and CDR2 SVGEGT. There are 14 residues in the CDR3. V was pared by 2 bases and J by 5 bases, with 4 bases of the junction left unmatched.

This clonotype was seen only a few times. This sequence joins TRBV20-1 and TRBJ1-5, with D maybe TRBD1 (6 bases). The germline CDR1 and CDR2 sequences are DFQATT and SNEGSKA (reference sequence). The CDR3 has 14 residues. V was clipped by 3 bases and J by 4 bases, with 13 bases between them. The CDR3 DNA sequence: TGCAGTGCTAGTAGTGGACAGAGGAATCAGCCCCAGCATTTT. Residues: CSASSGQRNQPQHF.